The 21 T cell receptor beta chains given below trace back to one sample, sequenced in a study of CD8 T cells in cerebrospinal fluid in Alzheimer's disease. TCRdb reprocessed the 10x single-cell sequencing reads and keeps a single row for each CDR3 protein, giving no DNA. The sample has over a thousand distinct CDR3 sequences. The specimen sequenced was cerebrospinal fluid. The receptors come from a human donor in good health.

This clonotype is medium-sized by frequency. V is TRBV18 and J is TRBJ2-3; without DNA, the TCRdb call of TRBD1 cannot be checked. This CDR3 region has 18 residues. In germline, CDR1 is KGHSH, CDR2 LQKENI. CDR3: CASSFRWTGAQDSDTQYF.

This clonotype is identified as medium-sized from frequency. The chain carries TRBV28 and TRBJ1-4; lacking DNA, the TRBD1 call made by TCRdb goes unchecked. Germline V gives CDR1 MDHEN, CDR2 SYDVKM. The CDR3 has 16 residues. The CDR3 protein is CASSLLGAATNEKLFF.

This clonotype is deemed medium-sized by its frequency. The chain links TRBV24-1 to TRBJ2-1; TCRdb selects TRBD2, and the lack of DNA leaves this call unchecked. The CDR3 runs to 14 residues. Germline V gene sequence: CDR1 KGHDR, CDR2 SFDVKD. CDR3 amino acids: CATSDFKLVNEQFF.

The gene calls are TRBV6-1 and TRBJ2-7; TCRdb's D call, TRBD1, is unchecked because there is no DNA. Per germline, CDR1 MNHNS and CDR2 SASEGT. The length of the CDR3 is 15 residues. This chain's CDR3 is CASRGTGDQGYEQYF.

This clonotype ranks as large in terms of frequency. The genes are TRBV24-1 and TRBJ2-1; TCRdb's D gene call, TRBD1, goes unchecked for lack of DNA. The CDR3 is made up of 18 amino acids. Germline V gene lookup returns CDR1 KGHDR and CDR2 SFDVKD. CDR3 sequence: CATSHTSPGQNLGNEQFF.

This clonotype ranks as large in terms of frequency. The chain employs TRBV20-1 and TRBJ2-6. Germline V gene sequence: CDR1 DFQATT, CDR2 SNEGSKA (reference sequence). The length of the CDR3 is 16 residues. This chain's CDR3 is CSARDPPGSGANVLTF.

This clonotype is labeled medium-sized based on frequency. This CDR3 reads CASSLSDYEQYF. The chain recombines TRBV7-8 with TRBJ2-7. The CDR3 sequence is 12 residues long. The V gene's germline CDR1 is SGHVS and CDR2 FQNEAQ.

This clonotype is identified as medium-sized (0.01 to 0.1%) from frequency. This CDR3 is CSALGGGMRQPQHF. The chain carries TRBV20-1 and TRBJ1-5; the TRBD1 assignment by TCRdb is unverifiable without DNA. The CDR3 spans 14 residues. Germline V gene sequence: CDR1 DFQATT, CDR2 SNEGSKA (reference sequence).

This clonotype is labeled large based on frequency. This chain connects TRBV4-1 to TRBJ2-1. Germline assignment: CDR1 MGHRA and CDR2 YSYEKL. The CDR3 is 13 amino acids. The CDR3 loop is CASSQEFVGGQFF.

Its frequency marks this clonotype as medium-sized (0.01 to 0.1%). The CDR3 region is CSADGLAGGDYEQYF. This chain joins TRBV20-1 and TRBJ2-7; TCRdb's D call of TRBD2 is untestable without DNA. Germline loops: CDR1 DFQATT, CDR2 SNEGSKA (reference sequence). CDR3 length: 15 residues.

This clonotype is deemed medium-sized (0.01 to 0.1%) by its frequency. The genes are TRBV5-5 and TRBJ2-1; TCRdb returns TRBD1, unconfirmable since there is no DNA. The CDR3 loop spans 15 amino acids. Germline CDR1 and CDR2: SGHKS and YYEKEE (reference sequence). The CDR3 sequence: CASSSRDSSYNEQFF.

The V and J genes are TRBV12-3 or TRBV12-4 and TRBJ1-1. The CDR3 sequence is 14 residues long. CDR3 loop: CASSSRRENTEAFF.

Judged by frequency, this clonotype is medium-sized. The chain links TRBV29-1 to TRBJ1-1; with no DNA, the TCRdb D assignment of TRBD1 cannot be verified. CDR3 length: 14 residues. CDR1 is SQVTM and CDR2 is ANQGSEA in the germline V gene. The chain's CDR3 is CSVARTDLNTEAFF.

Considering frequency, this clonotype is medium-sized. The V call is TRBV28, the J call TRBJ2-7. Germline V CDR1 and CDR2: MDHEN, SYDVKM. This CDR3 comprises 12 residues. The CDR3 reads CASSPLGYEQYF. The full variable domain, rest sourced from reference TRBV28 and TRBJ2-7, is DVKVTQSSRYLVKRTGEKVFLECVQDMDHENMFWYRQDPGLGLRLIYFSYDVKMKEKGDIPEGYSVSREKKERFSLILESASTNQTSMYLCASSPLGYEQYFGPGTRLTVT.

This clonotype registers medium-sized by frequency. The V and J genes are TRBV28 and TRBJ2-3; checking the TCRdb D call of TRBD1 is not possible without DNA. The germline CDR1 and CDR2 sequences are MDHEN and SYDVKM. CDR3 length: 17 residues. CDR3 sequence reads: CASSPGPKTGGADTQYF. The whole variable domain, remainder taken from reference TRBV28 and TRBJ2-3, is DVKVTQSSRYLVKRTGEKVFLECVQDMDHENMFWYRQDPGLGLRLIYFSYDVKMKEKGDIPEGYSVSREKKERFSLILESASTNQTSMYLCASSPGPKTGGADTQYFGPGTRLTVL.

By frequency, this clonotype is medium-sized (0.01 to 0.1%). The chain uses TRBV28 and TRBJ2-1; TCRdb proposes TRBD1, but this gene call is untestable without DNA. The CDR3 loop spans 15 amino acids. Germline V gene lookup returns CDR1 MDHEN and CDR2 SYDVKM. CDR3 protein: CASSLGVGGYNEQFF.

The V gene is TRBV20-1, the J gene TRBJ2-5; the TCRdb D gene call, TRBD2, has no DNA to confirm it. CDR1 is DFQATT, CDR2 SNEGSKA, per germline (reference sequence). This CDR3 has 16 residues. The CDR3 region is CSAGKTSGGPAETQYF.

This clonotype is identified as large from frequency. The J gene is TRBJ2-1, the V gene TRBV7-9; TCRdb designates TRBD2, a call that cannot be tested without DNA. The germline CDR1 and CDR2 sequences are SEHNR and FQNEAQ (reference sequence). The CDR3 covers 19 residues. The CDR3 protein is CASSPRAGNGWGTDNEQFF.

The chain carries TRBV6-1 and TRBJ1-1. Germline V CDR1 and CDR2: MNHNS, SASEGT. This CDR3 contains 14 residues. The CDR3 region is CASSGTFMNTEAFF.

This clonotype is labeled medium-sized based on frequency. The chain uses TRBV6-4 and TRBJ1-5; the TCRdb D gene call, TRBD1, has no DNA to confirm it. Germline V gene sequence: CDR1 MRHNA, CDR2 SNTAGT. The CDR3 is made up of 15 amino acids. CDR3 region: CAPARAPPSTVAQHF.

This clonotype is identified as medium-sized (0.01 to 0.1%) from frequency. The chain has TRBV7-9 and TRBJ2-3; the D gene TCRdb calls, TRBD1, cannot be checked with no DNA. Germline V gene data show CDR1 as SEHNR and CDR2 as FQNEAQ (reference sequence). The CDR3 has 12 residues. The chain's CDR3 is CAGKGGTDTQYF.